This TCR beta chain was profiled in a study of T-cell memory formation after mild COVID-19. This clonotype was picked up a small number of times. Its antigen is unidentified. Study-wide results and caveats: Day 15 to 85 contracting clones showed balanced CD4/CD8; later expanders leaned CD4+. Pre-infection memory carried some responding clones, suggesting that cross-reactive memory joined.

Using its own MiXCR run on the 5' RACE reads, TCRdb lists one record per CDR3 protein. The sample lists roughly 550,000 distinct CDR3 sequences, roughly 21% occurring once. This sequence originates from an adult woman who had mild COVID-19 (a few samples of this study predate the infection). Cell type and time point are not known. Sequencing was performed on PBMCs or a T cell subset sorted from them (not recorded which).

The chain's CDR3 is CASGGQGASDTGELFF. CDR3 bases: TGCGCCAGCGGCGGCCAGGGGGCGTCAGACACCGGGGAGCTGTTTTTT. The rearrangement links TRBV5-1 to TRBJ2-2, with TRBD1 matching over 8 bases. This CDR3 comprises 16 residues. In germline, CDR1 is SGHRS, CDR2 YFSETQ. Losses at the gene ends were 7 bases for V and 3 bases for J; bases not matched to a gene: 11.